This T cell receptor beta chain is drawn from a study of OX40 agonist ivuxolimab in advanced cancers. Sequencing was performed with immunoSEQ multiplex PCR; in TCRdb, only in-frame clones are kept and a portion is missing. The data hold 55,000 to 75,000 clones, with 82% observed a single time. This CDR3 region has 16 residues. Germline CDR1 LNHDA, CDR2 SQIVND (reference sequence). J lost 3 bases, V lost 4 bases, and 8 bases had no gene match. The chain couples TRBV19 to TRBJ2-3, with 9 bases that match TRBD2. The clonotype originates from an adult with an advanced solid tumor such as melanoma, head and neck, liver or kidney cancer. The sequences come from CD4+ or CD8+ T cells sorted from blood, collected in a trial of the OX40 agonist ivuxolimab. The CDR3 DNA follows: TGTGCCAGTAGTAAAGCAAGCGGGGGGAGGACAGATACGCAGTATTTT. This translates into CASSKASGGRTDTQYF.